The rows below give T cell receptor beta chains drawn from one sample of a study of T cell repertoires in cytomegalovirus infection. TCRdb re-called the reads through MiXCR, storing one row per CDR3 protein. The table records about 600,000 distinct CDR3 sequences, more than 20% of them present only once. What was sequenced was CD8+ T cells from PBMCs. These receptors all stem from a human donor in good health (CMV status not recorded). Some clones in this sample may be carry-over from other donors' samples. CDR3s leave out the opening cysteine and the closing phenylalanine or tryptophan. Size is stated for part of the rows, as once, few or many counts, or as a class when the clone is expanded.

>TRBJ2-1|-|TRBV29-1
SVEALWGGQTDNEQF
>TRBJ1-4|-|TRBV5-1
ARCNRQPGDEKLF
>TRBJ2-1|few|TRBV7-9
ASSLVENLIDEQF
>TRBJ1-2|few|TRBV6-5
ASSYSGLPGGYT
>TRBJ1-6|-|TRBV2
ASSSGPPGGTYSPLH
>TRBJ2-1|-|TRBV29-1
SVLDSIREQF
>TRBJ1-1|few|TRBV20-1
SAAPGMSTEAF
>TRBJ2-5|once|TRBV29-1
SFFGRETQY
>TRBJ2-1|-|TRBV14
ASSQGHSKGGVFYNEQF
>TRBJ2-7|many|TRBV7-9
ASSPNLGTRDEQY
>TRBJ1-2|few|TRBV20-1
SARTDPLFNYGYT
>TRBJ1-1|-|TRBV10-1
ASSAVRANTEAF
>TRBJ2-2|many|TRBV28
ASSLLGRSGELF
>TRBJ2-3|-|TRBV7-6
ASSLDLASTDMQY
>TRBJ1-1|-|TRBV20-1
SAVRWGAEAF
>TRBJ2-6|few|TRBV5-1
ASSLPYPGTGSGANVLT
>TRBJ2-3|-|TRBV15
ATSWIAGRTDTQY
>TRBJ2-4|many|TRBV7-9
ASSLEGGKNIQY
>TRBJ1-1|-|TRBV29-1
SVNRIEAF
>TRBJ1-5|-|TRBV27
ASSFTGAYSNQPQH
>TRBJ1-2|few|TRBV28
ASSLSQLNNYGYT
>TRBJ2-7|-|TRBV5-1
ASSSSGNTAYEQY
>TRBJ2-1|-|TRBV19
ASSGRVAGGVLLNEQF
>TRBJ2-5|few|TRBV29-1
SVEETQY
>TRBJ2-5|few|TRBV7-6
ASSLDPGQETQY
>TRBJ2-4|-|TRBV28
ASSFGQGLAKNIQY
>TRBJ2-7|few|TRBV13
ASSAWDGHELGYEQY
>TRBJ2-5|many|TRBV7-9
ASSARLQETQY
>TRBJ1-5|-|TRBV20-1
SAGGRDTFSNQPQH
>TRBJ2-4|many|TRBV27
ASSLAGVAKNIQY
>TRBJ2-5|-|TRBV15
ATSRDGGLQETQY
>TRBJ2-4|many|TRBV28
ASSLWPPGRAKNIQY
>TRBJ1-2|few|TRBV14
ASSPGQGGWGYT
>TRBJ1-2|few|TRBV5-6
ASRRDRGYGYT
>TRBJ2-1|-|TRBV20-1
SARDWQGANNEQF
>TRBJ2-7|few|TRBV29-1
SVTGGTQDYEQY
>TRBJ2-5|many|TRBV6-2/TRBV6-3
ASSYGDGETQY
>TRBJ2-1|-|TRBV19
ASSIGRLGSRNEQF
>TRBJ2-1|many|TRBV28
ASSQDRGFGNEQF
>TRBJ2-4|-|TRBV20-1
SARDPAGGRGIQY
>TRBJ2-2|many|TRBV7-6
AATRGGRGNTGELF
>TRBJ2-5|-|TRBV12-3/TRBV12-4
ASSLKLAGQETQY
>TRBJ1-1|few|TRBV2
ASRTTRGGGTEAF
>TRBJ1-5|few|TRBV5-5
ASSSEGFNQPQH
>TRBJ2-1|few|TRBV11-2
ASSLVAGFGENEQF
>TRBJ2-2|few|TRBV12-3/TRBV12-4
ASSSHGGTGELF
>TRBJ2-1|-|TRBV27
ASTRTGSSYNEQF
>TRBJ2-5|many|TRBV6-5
ASSYAQGPNQETQY
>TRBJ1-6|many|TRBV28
ASSSPAESSYNSPLH